These 10 T cell receptor beta chains were all obtained from the same sample, sequenced in a study of a mutant IDH1 vaccine in newly diagnosed glioma. Method: immunoSEQ multiplex PCR; TCRdb's copy keeps in-frame clones and lacks some. Here the sample spans approximately 54,000 clones, roughly 80% being singletons. Time point specified: baseline, week 1 (first vaccination visit). The treatment was: pre-vaccination baseline after standard-of-care therapy. The specimen comprised PBMCs, sampled from a glioma patient treated with radiotherapy, temozolomide or both. The receptors come from a man aged 18-30 years with glioma.

This chain connects TRBV6-1 to TRBJ1-2, with D possibly matching TRBD1 (6 bases). V was cut by 5 bases and J by 9 bases, with 22 bases left in between. Germline V gene sequence: CDR1 MNHNS, CDR2 SASEGT. The CDR3 consists of 15 residues. This CDR3 is CASSFKTGPGGSYTF. CDR3 coding DNA: TGTGCCAGCAGTTTCAAGACAGGCCCAGGAGGAAGCTACACCTTC.

V is TRBV19 and J is TRBJ2-7; a possible D gene is TRBD2 (6 bases). The CDR3 sequence is 14 residues long. With 6 bases removed from V and 0 bases from J, the gap between germline ends came to 12 bases. The germline V gene encodes CDR1 LNHDA and CDR2 SQIVND (reference sequence). CDR3 amino acids: CASRGRGSSYEQYF. In DNA form, the CDR3 reads TGTGCCAGTAGGGGACGGGGGAGCTCCTACGAGCAGTACTTC.

This chain links TRBV7-2 with TRBJ1-5, with a tentative D call TRBD1 (5 bases). V shed 2 bases and J shed 2 bases, with 10 bases lying between them. This CDR3 comprises 15 residues. The V gene's germline CDR1 is SGHTA and CDR2 FQGNSA. The CDR3 DNA sequence: TGTGCCAGCAGCTTACATTTACAGGGCAATCAGCCCCAGCATTTT. As protein: CASSLHLQGNQPQHF.

V usage is TRBV5-4 and J usage is TRBJ1-2; D gene uncertain. Trimming stripped 4 bases from V and 0 bases from J, with 25 bases between. Germline V gene lookup returns CDR1 SGHNT and CDR2 YYREEE (reference sequence). The CDR3 is 19 amino acids. CDR3 DNA sequence: TGTGCCAGCAGCCCCCTCCAGAAGGGCCTAACTGGCTCTAACTATGGCTACACCTTC. It yields the protein CASSPLQKGLTGSNYGYTF.

The chain carries TRBV9 and TRBJ2-2; TRBD2 matches at 7 bases. The V gene's germline CDR1 is SGDLS and CDR2 YYNGEE. The CDR3 has 16 amino acids. Trimming at V came to 1 base and at J to 4 bases, leaving 7 bases not matched to a gene. In nucleotides, the CDR3 is TGTGCCAGCAGCGTAAGGGCTAGCGGTAGCACCGGGGAGCTGTTTTTT. This translates into CASSVRASGSTGELFF. Supplemented by reference TRBV9 and TRBJ2-2, the full variable domain reads DSGVTQTPKHLITATGQRVTLRCSPRSGDLSVYWYQQSLDQGLQFLIQYYNGEERAKGNILERFSAQQFPDLHSELNLSSLELGDSALYFCASSVRASGSTGELFFGEGSRLTVL.

This chain links TRBV19 with TRBJ1-1; D is perhaps TRBD1 (5 bases). CDR1 LNHDA and CDR2 SQIVND come from the germline V gene (reference sequence). The CDR3 is made up of 15 amino acids. Trimming took off 7 bases at V and 4 bases at J, with 19 bases between the two ends. The CDR3 sequence: CASTLFQGWGTEAFF. The CDR3 DNA follows: TGTGCCAGTACCCTCTTCCAGGGTTGGGGCACTGAAGCTTTCTTT.

The genes are TRBV25-1 and TRBJ1-1, with D perhaps TRBD1 (6 bases). This CDR3 region has 13 residues. Trimming shortened V by 1 base and J by 5 bases, and 8 bases separated the two germline ends. From germline, CDR1 is MGHDK and CDR2 SYGVNS. The CDR3 region is CASSEWRGTEAFF. The CDR3 coding sequence is TGTGCCAGCAGTGAATGGAGGGGGACTGAAGCTTTCTTT.

The chain employs TRBV19 and TRBJ1-1; tentative D call: TRBD1 (5 bases). The CDR3 has 14 residues. V was shortened by 3 bases and J by 3 bases, with 11 bases between the two germline ends. Germline values: CDR1 LNHDA, CDR2 SQIVND (reference sequence). CDR3 in amino acids: CASSIPQVYTEAFF. The CDR3 DNA reads as TGTGCCAGTAGTATTCCACAGGTGTACACTGAAGCTTTCTTT.

This clone was counted a single time. The chain couples TRBV10-3 to TRBJ1-5, with 8 bases identical to TRBD1. Looked up from germline, CDR1 is ENHRY and CDR2 is SYGVKD. CDR3 length: 14 amino acids. Trimming removed 5 bases from V and 3 bases from J; junction bases left unmatched: 3. For the CDR3, the DNA is TGTGCCATCAGTTCGGACAGGGCCAATCAGCCCCAGCATTTT. Residues: CAISSDRANQPQHF.

The chain recombines TRBV28 with TRBJ1-5; D is ambiguous. The CDR3 sequence is 15 residues long. With 3 bases removed from V and 5 bases from J, the gap between germline ends came to 14 bases. CDR1 and CDR2 from the germline V gene are MDHEN and SYDVKM. CDR3 region: CASSFSTDGDQPQHF. CDR3 DNA sequence: TGTGCCAGCAGTTTTTCGACGGACGGCGATCAGCCCCAGCATTTT.